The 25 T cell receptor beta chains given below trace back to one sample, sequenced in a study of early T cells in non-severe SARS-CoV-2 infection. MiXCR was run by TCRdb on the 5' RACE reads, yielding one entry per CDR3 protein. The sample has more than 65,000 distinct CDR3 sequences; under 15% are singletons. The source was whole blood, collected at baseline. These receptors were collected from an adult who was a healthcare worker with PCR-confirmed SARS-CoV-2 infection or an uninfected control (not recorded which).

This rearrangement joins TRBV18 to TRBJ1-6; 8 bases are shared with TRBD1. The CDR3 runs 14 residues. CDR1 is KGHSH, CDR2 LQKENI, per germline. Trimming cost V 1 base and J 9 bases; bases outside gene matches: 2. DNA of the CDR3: TGTGCCAGCTCACCACGACAGGGGACTTCACCCCTCCACTTT. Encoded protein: CASSPRQGTSPLHF.

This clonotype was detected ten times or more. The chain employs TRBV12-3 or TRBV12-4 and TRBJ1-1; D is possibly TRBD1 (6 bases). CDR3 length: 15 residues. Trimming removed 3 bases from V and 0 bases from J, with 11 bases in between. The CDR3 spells CASSLQGPMNTEAFF. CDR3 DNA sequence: TGTGCCAGCAGTTTGCAGGGGCCGATGAACACTGAAGCTTTCTTT.

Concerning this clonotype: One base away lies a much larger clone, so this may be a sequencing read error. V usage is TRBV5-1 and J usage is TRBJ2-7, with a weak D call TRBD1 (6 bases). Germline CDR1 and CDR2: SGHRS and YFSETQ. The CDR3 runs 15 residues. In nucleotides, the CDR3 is TGCGCCAGCTGCTTGGACAGCGTCGTCTCCTACGAGCAGTACTTC. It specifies CASCLDSVVSYEQYF.

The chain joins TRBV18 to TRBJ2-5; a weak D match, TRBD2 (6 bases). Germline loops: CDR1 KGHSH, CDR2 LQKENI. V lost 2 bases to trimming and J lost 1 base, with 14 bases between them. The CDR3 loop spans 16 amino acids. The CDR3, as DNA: TGTGCCAGCTCACCAGGCGAACTAGCATCCCAAGAGACCCAGTACTTC. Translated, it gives CASSPGELASQETQYF.

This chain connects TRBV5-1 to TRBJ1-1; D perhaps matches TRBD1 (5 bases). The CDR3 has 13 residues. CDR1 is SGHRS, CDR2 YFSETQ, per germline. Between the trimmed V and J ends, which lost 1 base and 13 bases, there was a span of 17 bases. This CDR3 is CASSLRGDRLNFF. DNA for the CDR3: TGCGCCAGCAGCTTGAGAGGGGACCGACTTAATTTCTTT.

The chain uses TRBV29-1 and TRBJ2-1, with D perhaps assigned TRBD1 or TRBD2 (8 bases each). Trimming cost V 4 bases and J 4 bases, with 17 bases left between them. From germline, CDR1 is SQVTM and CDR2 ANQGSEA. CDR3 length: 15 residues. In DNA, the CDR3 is TGCAGCGTTGCGGGGGGGGACAGGCGGTACAATGAGCAGTTCTTC. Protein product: CSVAGGDRRYNEQFF.

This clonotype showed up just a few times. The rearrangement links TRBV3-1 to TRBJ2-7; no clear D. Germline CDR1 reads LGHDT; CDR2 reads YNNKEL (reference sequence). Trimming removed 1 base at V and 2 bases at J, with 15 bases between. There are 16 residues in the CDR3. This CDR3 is CASSQVLGQTTYEQYF. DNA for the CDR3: TGTGCCAGCAGCCAAGTCCTAGGGCAGACAACCTACGAGCAGTACTTC.

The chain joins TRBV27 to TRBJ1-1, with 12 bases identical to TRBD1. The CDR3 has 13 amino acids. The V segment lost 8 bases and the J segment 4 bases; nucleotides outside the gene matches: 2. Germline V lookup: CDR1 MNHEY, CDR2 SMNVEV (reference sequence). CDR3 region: CASWDRGLTEAFF. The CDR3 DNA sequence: TGTGCCAGCTGGGACAGGGGGCTCACTGAAGCTTTCTTT.

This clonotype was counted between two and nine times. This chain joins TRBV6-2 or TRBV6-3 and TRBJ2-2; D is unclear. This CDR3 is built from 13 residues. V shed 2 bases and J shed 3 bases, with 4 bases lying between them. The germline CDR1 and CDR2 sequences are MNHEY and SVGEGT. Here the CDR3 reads CASSYTHTGELFF. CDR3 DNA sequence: TGTGCCAGCAGTTACACCCACACCGGGGAGCTGTTTTTT.

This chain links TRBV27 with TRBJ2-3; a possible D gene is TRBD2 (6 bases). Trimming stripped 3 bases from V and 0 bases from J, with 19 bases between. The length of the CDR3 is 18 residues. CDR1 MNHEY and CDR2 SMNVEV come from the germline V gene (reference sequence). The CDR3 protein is CASSLTRGLLASTDTQYF. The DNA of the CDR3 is TGTGCCAGCAGTTTGACCAGAGGACTACTCGCTAGCACAGATACGCAGTATTTT.

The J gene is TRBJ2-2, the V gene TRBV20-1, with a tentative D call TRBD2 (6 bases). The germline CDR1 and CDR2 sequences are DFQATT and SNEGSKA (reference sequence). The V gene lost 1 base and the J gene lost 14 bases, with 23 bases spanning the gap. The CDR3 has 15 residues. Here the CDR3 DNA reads TGCAGTGCTAGAGCCCTCGCTCCGGGACTTCACCCCCTGTTTTTT. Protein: CSARALAPGLHPLFF.

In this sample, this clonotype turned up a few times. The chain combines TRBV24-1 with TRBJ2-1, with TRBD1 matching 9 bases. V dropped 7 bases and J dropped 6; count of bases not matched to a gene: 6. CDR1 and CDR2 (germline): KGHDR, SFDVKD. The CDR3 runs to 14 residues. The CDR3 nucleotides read TGTGCCACCAGAGCGGACAGGGGAACCAATGAGCAGTTCTTC. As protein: CATRADRGTNEQFF.

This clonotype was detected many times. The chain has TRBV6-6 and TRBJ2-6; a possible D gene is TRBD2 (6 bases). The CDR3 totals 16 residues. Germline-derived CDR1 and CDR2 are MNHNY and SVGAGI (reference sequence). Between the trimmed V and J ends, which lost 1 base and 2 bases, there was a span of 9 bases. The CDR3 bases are TGTGCCAGCAGTTACTGGGCGGGGACTGGGGCCAACGTCCTGACTTTC. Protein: CASSYWAGTGANVLTF.

DNA of the CDR3: TGTGCCACTACCTGGGACGGCTACGAGCAGTACTTC. Protein: CATTWDGYEQYF. The V call is TRBV25-1, the J call TRBJ2-7; D tentatively reads TRBD1 or TRBD2 (5 bases each). This CDR3 comprises 12 residues. V was pared by 10 bases and J by 3 bases, with 13 bases between. The germline gives CDR1 MGHDK, CDR2 SYGVNS.

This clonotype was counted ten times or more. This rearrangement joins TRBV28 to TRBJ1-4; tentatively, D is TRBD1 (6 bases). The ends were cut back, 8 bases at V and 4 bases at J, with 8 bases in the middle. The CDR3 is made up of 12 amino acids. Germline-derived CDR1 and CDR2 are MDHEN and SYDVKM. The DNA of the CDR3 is TGTGCCAGCGTCAGGGGTAATGAAAAACTGTTTTTT. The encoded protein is CASVRGNEKLFF.

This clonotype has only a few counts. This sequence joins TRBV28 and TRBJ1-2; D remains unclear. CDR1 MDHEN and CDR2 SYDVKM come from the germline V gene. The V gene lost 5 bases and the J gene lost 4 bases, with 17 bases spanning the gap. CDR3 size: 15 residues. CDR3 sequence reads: CASSRSQPGLYGYTF. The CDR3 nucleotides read TGTGCCAGCAGTCGGTCACAGCCGGGCCTCTATGGCTACACCTTC.

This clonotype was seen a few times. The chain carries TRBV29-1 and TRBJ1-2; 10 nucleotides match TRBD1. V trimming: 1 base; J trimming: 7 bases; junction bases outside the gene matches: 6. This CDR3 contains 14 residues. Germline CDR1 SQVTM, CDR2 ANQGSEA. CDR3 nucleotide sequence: TGCAGCGTTGAAGGGGGGACAGGGGAGTCTGGCTACACCTTC. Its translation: CSVEGGTGESGYTF.

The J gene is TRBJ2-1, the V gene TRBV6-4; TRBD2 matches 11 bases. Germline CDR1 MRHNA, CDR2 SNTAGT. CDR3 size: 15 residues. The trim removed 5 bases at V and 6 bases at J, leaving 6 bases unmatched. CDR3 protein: CASSLTSGETNEQFF. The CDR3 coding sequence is TGTGCCAGCAGTCTGACTAGCGGGGAGACCAATGAGCAGTTCTTC.

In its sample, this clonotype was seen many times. The CDR3 is CASSQDLAAGNGYTF. The CDR3 DNA is TGCGCCAGCAGCCAAGATCTCGCGGCAGGAAATGGCTACACCTTC. V gene TRBV4-3 combines with J gene TRBJ1-2; D remains ambiguous. V lost 0 bases to trimming and J lost 6 bases, with 14 bases between them. CDR3 length: 15 residues. CDR1 and CDR2 from the germline V gene are LGHNA and YSLEER.

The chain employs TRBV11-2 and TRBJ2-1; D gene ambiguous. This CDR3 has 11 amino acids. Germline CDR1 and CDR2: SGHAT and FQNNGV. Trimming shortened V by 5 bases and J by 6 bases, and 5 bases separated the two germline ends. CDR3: CASSEPNEQFF. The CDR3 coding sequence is TGTGCCAGCAGCGAACCCAATGAGCAGTTCTTC.

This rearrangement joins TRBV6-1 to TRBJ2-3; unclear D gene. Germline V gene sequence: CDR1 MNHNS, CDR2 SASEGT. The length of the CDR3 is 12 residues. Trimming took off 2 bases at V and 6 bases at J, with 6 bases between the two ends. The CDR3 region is CASSEIGDTQYF. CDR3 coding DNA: TGTGCCAGCAGTGAAATTGGGGATACGCAGTATTTT.

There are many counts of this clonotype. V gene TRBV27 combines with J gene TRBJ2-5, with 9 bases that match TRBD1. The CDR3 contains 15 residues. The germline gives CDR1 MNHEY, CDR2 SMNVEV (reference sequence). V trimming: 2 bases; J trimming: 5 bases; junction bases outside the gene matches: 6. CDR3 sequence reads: CASSLRTGVFETQYF. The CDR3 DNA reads TGTGCCAGCAGTTTAAGGACAGGGGTATTTGAGACCCAGTACTTC.

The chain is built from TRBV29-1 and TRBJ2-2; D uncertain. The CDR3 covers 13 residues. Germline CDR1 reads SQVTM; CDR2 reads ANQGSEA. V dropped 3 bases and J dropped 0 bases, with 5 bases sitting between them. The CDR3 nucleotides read TGCAGCGTTGAGGCCCCGAACACCGGGGAGCTGTTTTTT. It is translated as CSVEAPNTGELFF.

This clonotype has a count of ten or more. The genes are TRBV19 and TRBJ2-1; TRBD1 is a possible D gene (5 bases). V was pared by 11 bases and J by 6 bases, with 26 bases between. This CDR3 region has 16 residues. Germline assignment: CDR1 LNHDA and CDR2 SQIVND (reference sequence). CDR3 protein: CAVKGPVGRSTNEQFF. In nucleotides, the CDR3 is TGTGCCGTTAAGGGGCCTGTGGGCAGGTCAACCAATGAGCAGTTCTTC. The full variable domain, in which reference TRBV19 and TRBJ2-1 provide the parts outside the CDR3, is DGGITQSPKYLFRKEGQNVTLSCEQNLNHDAMYWYRQDPGQGLRLIYYSQIVNDFQKGDIAEGYSVSREKKESFPLTVTSAQKNPTAFYLCAVKGPVGRSTNEQFFGPGTRLTVL.

The CDR3 sequence is CASSSPPQPQHF. As DNA, the CDR3 is TGTGCCAGCAGCTCCCCTCCGCAGCCCCAGCATTTT. The rearrangement uses TRBV7-2 and TRBJ1-5; D unclear. Germline V gives CDR1 SGHTA, CDR2 FQGNSA. Trimming pared 4 bases from V and 7 bases from J, leaving 8 bases between. The CDR3 totals 12 residues. The full variable domain, its missing parts supplied by reference TRBV7-2 and TRBJ1-5, is GAGVSQSPSNKVTEKGKDVELRCDPISGHTALYWYRQSLGQGLEFLIYFQGNSAPDKSGLPSDRFSAERTGGSVSTLTIQRTQQEDSAVYLCASSSPPQPQHFGDGTRLSIL.